A selection of T cell receptor beta chains follows, all from one sample in a study of memory CD4+ T cells and cytomegalovirus serostatus. Libraries were prepared by immunoSEQ multiplex PCR; TCRdb keeps only in-frame clonotypes and omits some of them. The sample carries about 92,000 clones, 80% recorded once. The sample comprised memory CD4+ T cells from blood. All receptors derive from an adult in good health and CMV-seropositive. The CDR3 runs from the conserved cysteine through the conserved F or W. Fields, in order: J gene, D gene, clone size, V gene, CDR3 DNA, CDR3 protein. A D gene is named only where the DNA matches it firmly. The listing skips clone size in some rows; elsewhere it reads once, few, many or a size class.

TRBJ2-2	-	once	TRBV28	TGTGCCAGCAGCTTCCTTTTTGGGGGAGGAGGGACCGGGGAGCTGTTTTTT	CASSFLFGGGGTGELFF
TRBJ2-7	-	-	TRBV27	TGTGCCAGCAGTTTAAAGGGTGGTCATACGACCTACGAGCAGTACTTC	CASSLKGGHTTYEQYF
TRBJ1-2	-	-	TRBV4-2	TGTGCCAGCAGCCAAGAGTGGCCCGGCGGCTATGGCTACACCTTC	CASSQEWPGGYGYTF
TRBJ2-1	TRBD1	-	TRBV5-1	TGCGCCAGCAGCGGGGAGGGACAGGGGACATACAATGAGCAGTTCTTC	CASSGEGQGTYNEQFF
TRBJ2-5	-	few	TRBV28	TGTGCCAGCAACGCTCCGGGAGCCAGACAAGAGACCCAGTACTTC	CASNAPGARQETQYF
TRBJ2-1	-	-	TRBV21-1	TGTGCCAGCAGCAAAGAGGACGCTAGCTCCTACAATGAGCAGTTCTTC	CASSKEDASSYNEQFF
TRBJ2-7	TRBD2	-	TRBV19	TGTGCCAGCAAGACTAGCGTCCAAACCTACGAGCAGTACTTC	CASKTSVQTYEQYF
TRBJ2-6	TRBD1	-	TRBV5-4	TGTGCCAGCAGCTCGGGACAGGGGGCTCGTGGGGCCAACGTCCTGACTTTC	CASSSGQGARGANVLTF
TRBJ2-1	TRBD1	-	TRBV5-1	TGCGCCAGCAGCCCGCTGGGACAGGTGATTAACAATGAGCAGTTCTTC	CASSPLGQVINNEQFF
TRBJ1-2	-	once	TRBV14	TGTGCCAGCAGCCAAGTAGGGGCACCGCGCGATGGCTACACCTTC	CASSQVGAPRDGYTF
TRBJ2-2	TRBD2	-	TRBV9	TGTGCCAGCAGCCCATCGACTAGCGGGGACTCGAACACCGGGGAGCTGTTTTTT	CASSPSTSGDSNTGELFF
TRBJ2-7	TRBD2	-	TRBV28	TGTGCCAGCAGTTTTAGCTCGGGAGGGTCCAACGAGCAGTACTTC	CASSFSSGGSNEQYF
TRBJ2-7	TRBD1	-	TRBV5-1	TGCGCCAGCAGCACCGAGGGACAGGGGGCGCGAGAGCAGTACTTC	CASSTEGQGAREQYF
TRBJ2-7	TRBD2	-	TRBV2	TGTGCCACCGGGACTAGCGGGACCAACGAGCAGTACTTC	CATGTSGTNEQYF
TRBJ2-1	-	-	TRBV2	TGTGCCAGCAGTGACAGCGGGCTATACAATGAGCAGTTCTTC	CASSDSGLYNEQFF
TRBJ2-2	TRBD2	-	TRBV2	TGTGCCAGCAGTGCTAGGCGGGAGTTCGCCGGGGAGCTGTTTTTT	CASSARREFAGELFF
TRBJ2-2	TRBD2	-	TRBV5-1	TGCGCCAGCAGCTTGGGGACTAGCTACACCGGGGAGCTGTTTTTT	CASSLGTSYTGELFF
TRBJ2-5	TRBD1	-	TRBV2	TGTGCCAGCAGCCCCAGGGGGTACCAAGAGACCCAGTACTTC	CASSPRGYQETQYF
TRBJ2-7	-	-	TRBV28	TGTGCCAGCAGTTTACCAGGGATAAGCTTCGACGAGCAGTACTTC	CASSLPGISFDEQYF
TRBJ2-7	-	once	TRBV6-4	TGTGCCAGCAGTGATAGGAGGGCCGGCGAGCAGTACTTC	CASSDRRAGEQYF
TRBJ2-7	TRBD2	-	TRBV7-2	TGTGCCAGCAGCGAATTTAGCGGGAGGGTTTACGAGCAGTACTTC	CASSEFSGRVYEQYF
TRBJ2-7	-	-	TRBV2	TGTGCCAGTCGTCGGCTCGCCAGCTCCTACGAGCAGTACTTC	CASRRLASSYEQYF
TRBJ1-3	-	-	TRBV15	TGTGCCACCAGCAGAGGGCAGGCTCATGGAAACACCATATATTTT	CATSRGQAHGNTIYF
TRBJ1-4	-	-	TRBV27	TGTGCCAGCAGTTTATCGGTGCCAGGTCCCTGGGGGGAAAAACTGTTTTTT	CASSLSVPGPWGEKLFF
TRBJ2-7	-	once	TRBV9	TGTGCCAGCAGCGTAGGGGACTGGGGCTTCTACGAGCAGTACTTC	CASSVGDWGFYEQYF
TRBJ1-1	-	-	TRBV29-1	TGCAGCTCCTTGACAGAAATGAACACTGAAGCTTTCTTT	CSSLTEMNTEAFF
TRBJ2-3	-	-	TRBV4-3	TGCGCCAGCAGCCAAGATATTCGGGGAGTTACAGATACGCAGTATTTT	CASSQDIRGVTDTQYF
TRBJ2-7	-	-	TRBV11-3	TGTGCCAGCAGCACCGGGACGGCAAGTACCTACGAGCAGTACTTC	CASSTGTASTYEQYF
TRBJ2-3	TRBD1	-	TRBV5-6	TGTGCCAGCAGCCCCCGGACAGGAAGCACAGATACGCAGTATTTT	CASSPRTGSTDTQYF
TRBJ2-3	TRBD2	-	TRBV5-1	TGCGCCAGCAGCCCACCGGGACTAGCGGGAGATACGCAGTATTTT	CASSPPGLAGDTQYF
TRBJ1-5	TRBD1	-	TRBV19	TGTGCCAGTAGGCATAGGACAGGGGGCCAGCCCCAGCATTTT	CASRHRTGGQPQHF
TRBJ2-5	-	-	TRBV30	TGTGCCTGGAGTGTACCGGGCCTCGAGACCCAGTACTTC	CAWSVPGLETQYF
TRBJ2-1	TRBD2	-	TRBV4-1	TGCGCCAGCAGCCAAGAGGGACTAGTAGATGAGCAGTTCTTC	CASSQEGLVDEQFF
TRBJ2-1	TRBD2	-	TRBV4-1	TGCGCCAGCAGCCAAGCCCCACTAGCGGGTGTCTACAATGAGCAGTTCTTC	CASSQAPLAGVYNEQFF
TRBJ1-2	-	-	TRBV11-2	TGTGCCAGCAGCCCGAACGAGAGTCGGGGTGGCTACACCTTC	CASSPNESRGGYTF
TRBJ2-2	TRBD1	-	TRBV5-4	TGTGCCAGCAGCCTAACTCAGGGGGCGACCGGGGAGCTGTTTTTT	CASSLTQGATGELFF
TRBJ2-7	-	-	TRBV7-9	TGTGCCAGCAGCTTGGGGGGACCTTTCTACGAGCAGTACTTC	CASSLGGPFYEQYF
TRBJ2-1	TRBD2	-	TRBV5-1	TGCGCCAGCAGCCCCACTCCGACTAGCGGGAGGGTGCGCTACTACAATGAGCAGTTCTTC	CASSPTPTSGRVRYYNEQFF
TRBJ1-2	TRBD1	-	TRBV30	TGTGCCTCGGGCGACAGGGGGAACTATGGCTACACCTTC	CASGDRGNYGYTF
TRBJ2-5	-	-	TRBV7-6	TGTGCCAGCAGCCAAGGAACAGGGTCCAGGGCCCAGTACTTC	CASSQGTGSRAQYF
TRBJ2-3	-	few	TRBV11-2	TGTGCCAGCAGTCTCGGGACCCCCAGAGATACGCAGTATTTT	CASSLGTPRDTQYF
TRBJ1-1	-	once	TRBV7-2	TGTGCCAGCAGCTTAGAGGGACGAAACACTGAAGCTTTCTTT	CASSLEGRNTEAFF
TRBJ1-1	-	once	TRBV10-3	TGTGCCGGCTCGGAGGACCAGAACACTGAAGCTTTCTTT	CAGSEDQNTEAFF
TRBJ2-2	TRBD1	-	TRBV9	TGTGCCAGCAGCGTAGGGACAGGGGGGAACACCGGGGAGCTGTTTTTT	CASSVGTGGNTGELFF
TRBJ2-1	-	-	TRBV9	TGTGCCAGCAGCACCACCCCGAGCCCTACCTACAATGAGCAGTTCTTC	CASSTTPSPTYNEQFF
TRBJ2-7	-	-	TRBV5-6	TGTGCCAGCAGCTTGTCGGGGGAGAGCAACTACGAGCAGTACTTC	CASSLSGESNYEQYF
TRBJ1-1	-	few	TRBV10-1	TGCGCCAGCAGACAGGATTTGGGCACTGAAGCTTTCTTT	CASRQDLGTEAFF
TRBJ1-1	-	-	TRBV5-8	TGTGCCAGCAGCTTGGTTGTCGAGACTGAAGCTTTCTTT	CASSLVVETEAFF